This T cell receptor (beta chain) came from a study of early T cells in non-severe SARS-CoV-2 infection (dated by TCRdb to the early 2020s). In the study overall: Because TCR sequencing was done on bulk RNA from unsorted whole blood, the alpha and beta chains could not be paired. The investigation overall reported the following: VDJdb matching was skewed toward anti-spike CD8 responses, so virus-specific expansions were likely underestimated and private and CD4 specificities were missed.

This clonotype occurred a few times. No cognate antigen has been identified for it. Base qualities are not at hand, and no much larger clone is one base apart. Libraries were prepared through 5' RACE. Sequencer: NextSeq 500. To correct for sequencing error and PCR bias, the TCR library protocol tagged individual cDNA molecules with unique molecular identifiers. Both TCR alpha and beta chains were sequenced, and tight co-correlation was observed between alpha and beta sequence abundances in each sample. As for how the authors treated the data: V gene, J gene and CDR3 annotation of TCR sequences was performed with Decombinator V4. Expanded TCRs were defined as changing significantly between any two time points under a Poisson model with p below 0.0001. TCR abundances were normalised to the total number of TCRs sequenced per sample and were expressed as counts per million. A search of VDJdb, accessed on 1 November 2021, was run for TCRs annotated to CMV, EBV and SARS-CoV-2, with TCRs annotated for multiple antigens excluded. The raw public data were reprocessed by TCRdb itself: fastp quality trimming at Q25, MiXCR clonotype calling, in-frame beta chains only. Every entry covers one CDR3 protein and lists the most common genes and DNA from its rows. TCRdb, rather than the study authors, made the V and J calls. For this sample the table gives approximately 81,000 distinct CDR3 sequences, of which around an eighth were detected only once. The ten largest clones capture around 3% of the sample.

Set within a cohort of healthcare workers in London, UK, this nested case-control study involved weekly PCR testing of nasopharyngeal swabs along with blood sampling. Healthcare workers were recruited during the week of the UK lockdown, between 23 and 31 March 2020, and followed weekly for up to roughly 16 weeks. The TCR sequence derives from an adult who was a healthcare worker with PCR-confirmed SARS-CoV-2 infection or an uninfected control (not recorded which). The sequenced sample consisted of whole blood.

The DNA is as follows: TGTGCCAGCAGTTCCCGTTTGGGTCAGGCTGAAGCTTTCTTT. Translated, it reads CASSSRLGQAEAFF. The rearranged segments are TRBV27 and TRBJ1-1; the D gene remains uncertain. The CDR3 runs 14 amino acids, cysteine and phenylalanine included. The retained sequence is limited to the CDR3, 42 bases, with the frame set at the first base. V gives up 4 bases and J gives up 6 bases, and the segment between their germline ends measures 15 bases. CDR1 and CDR2, per the germline V gene (reference sequence), are MNHEY and SMNVEV.